These 15 T cell receptor beta chains share one sample of origin, sequenced in a study of blood T cell repertoires in COVID-19. This table comes from immunoSEQ multiplex PCR, and its TCRdb copy is limited to in-frame clones, with some not included. This sample has hundreds of thousands of clones, with 87% found just once. Sample: PBMCs or T cells enriched from blood (not recorded which). These receptors were taken from a woman aged 30 to 39 with acute COVID-19.

The V gene is TRBV24-1, the J gene TRBJ2-2; TRBD2 matches at 8 bases. Germline-derived CDR1 and CDR2 are KGHDR and SFDVKD. CDR3 length equals 12 residues. The V and J ends lost 11 bases and 5 bases, in that order; junction bases with no gene match: 3. The CDR3 region has the DNA TGTGCCAGCAGCGGGAGAACCGGGGAGCTGTTTTTT. Translation gives CASSGRTGELFF.

This clone was counted once. The chain recombines TRBV2 with TRBJ1-5; no firm D call. This CDR3 is 15 amino acids long. Germline V gene data show CDR1 as SNHLY and CDR2 as FYNNEI. The V gene lost 6 bases and the J gene lost 4 bases, with 16 bases spanning the gap. The CDR3 region is CASSSLSLLNQPQHF. The DNA for the CDR3 is TGTGCCAGCAGCTCCCTATCCTTGTTAAATCAGCCCCAGCATTTT.

The CDR3 here is CAAGATVNTEAFF. The CDR3 nucleotides are TGTGCCGCTGGGGCGACAGTCAACACTGAAGCTTTCTTT. The chain is built from TRBV28 and TRBJ1-1; the D gene is possibly TRBD1 (5 bases). The CDR3 covers 13 residues. In germline, CDR1 is MDHEN, CDR2 SYDVKM. The V gene lost 11 bases and the J gene lost 2 bases, with 15 bases spanning the gap.

The CDR3 is CASSLLVAGGRSEAFF. The CDR3 region has the DNA TGCGCCAGCAGCTTATTGGTCGCGGGGGGGCGCTCTGAAGCTTTCTTT. The chain has TRBV5-1 and TRBJ1-1; weak D call: TRBD1 (6 bases). The V and J ends lost 2 bases and 6 bases respectively, with 20 bases between them. This CDR3 contains 16 residues. Germline assignment: CDR1 SGHRS and CDR2 YFSETQ. Combining the CDR3 with reference TRBV5-1 and TRBJ1-1 gives the whole variable domain KAGVTQTPRYLIKTRGQQVTLSCSPISGHRSVSWYQQTPGQGLQFLFEYFSETQRNKGNFPGRFSGRQFSNSRSEMNVSTLELGDSALYLCASSLLVAGGRSEAFFGQGTRLTVV.

The chain couples TRBV27 to TRBJ2-2; 13 bases are a match to TRBD2. V was clipped by 5 bases and J by 4 bases; unmatched bases: 4. Germline-derived CDR1 and CDR2 are MNHEY and SMNVEV (reference sequence). The CDR3 contains 16 residues. The CDR3 region has the DNA TGTGCCAGCAGTCCCGGACTAGCGGGGGTCACCGGGGAGCTGTTTTTT. Its translation: CASSPGLAGVTGELFF.

This sequence joins TRBV10-3 and TRBJ2-1; 12 bases fit TRBD2. V was clipped by 11 bases and J by 4 bases; unmatched bases: 6. CDR3 length: 14 amino acids. CDR1 and CDR2 from the germline V gene are ENHRY and SYGVKD. The CDR3 here is CASGGTSGYNEQFF. CDR3 sequence (DNA): TGTGCCTCGGGGGGGACTAGCGGGTACAATGAGCAGTTCTTC.

The chain is built from TRBV19 and TRBJ1-5; 10 bases line up with TRBD1. The CDR3 has 15 residues. V was pared by 1 base and J by 3 bases, with 0 bases of the junction left unmatched. CDR1 and CDR2 (germline): LNHDA, SQIVND (reference sequence). The chain's CDR3 is CASSIGQGANQPQHF. Written as DNA, the CDR3 is TGTGCCAGTAGTATAGGACAGGGGGCCAATCAGCCCCAGCATTTT.

The CDR3 coding sequence is TGCGCCAGCAGTGAGTCCCGGGGAGGGTCACCCCTCCACTTT. Residues: CASSESRGGSPLHF. The chain combines TRBV10-2 with TRBJ1-6; D is unresolved. Germline V lookup: CDR1 WSHSY, CDR2 SAAADI. V lost 0 bases, J lost 10 bases, and 10 bases lay in between. The CDR3 loop spans 14 amino acids.

J is TRBJ2-3 and V is TRBV5-6; 7 bases align to TRBD1. The V segment lost 5 bases and the J segment 3 bases; nucleotides outside the gene matches: 9. The CDR3 consists of 15 residues. Germline assignment: CDR1 SGHDT and CDR2 YYEEEE. The CDR3 region is CASREEDRITDTQYF. Here the CDR3 DNA reads TGTGCCAGCAGGGAAGAGGACAGGATAACAGATACGCAGTATTTT.

The chain recombines TRBV18 with TRBJ1-6; D is possibly TRBD1 (6 bases). Germline V gives CDR1 KGHSH, CDR2 LQKENI. This CDR3 is 14 amino acids long. The V end lost 5 bases, the J end lost 10 bases, and 15 bases lay between the germline ends. The CDR3 sequence: CASSSAGARSPLHF. In nucleotides, the CDR3 is TGTGCCAGCTCATCAGCAGGGGCTAGGTCACCCCTCCACTTT.

V is TRBV19 and J is TRBJ1-1, with a possible D match to TRBD1 (6 bases). Germline V gene lookup returns CDR1 LNHDA and CDR2 SQIVND (reference sequence). The germline V and J ends were trimmed by 4 bases and 5 bases, with 20 bases remaining between them. The CDR3 covers 16 residues. In nucleotides, the CDR3 is TGTGCCAGTAGTAAATATCCACAGGGACGGGGAACTGAAGCTTTCTTT. This translates into CASSKYPQGRGTEAFF.

This chain links TRBV2 with TRBJ1-1; no definite D call. This CDR3 is 13 amino acids long. V gave up 6 bases and J gave up 5 bases, with 13 bases separating them. Germline values: CDR1 SNHLY, CDR2 FYNNEI. The chain's CDR3 is CASRRGFGTEAFF. In nucleotides, the CDR3 is TGTGCCAGCAGACGGGGATTTGGGACTGAAGCTTTCTTT.

The rearrangement joins TRBV6-2 or TRBV6-3 to TRBJ2-1; 9 bases are a match to TRBD2. Per germline, CDR1 MNHEY and CDR2 SVGEGT. This CDR3 is 15 amino acids long. The junction had 6 bases not matched to a gene; V was cut back by 2 bases and J by 7 bases. CDR3 loop: CASSYDSGGWNEQFF. The CDR3 DNA reads as TGTGCCAGCAGTTACGATAGCGGGGGATGGAATGAGCAGTTCTTC.

The CDR3 DNA reads as TGCGCCAGCAGCTTGGATCTCTACGAGCAGTACTTC. It codes for CASSLDLYEQYF. The rearrangement links TRBV5-1 to TRBJ2-7, with D uncertain. Germline CDR1 is SGHRS and CDR2 is YFSETQ. This CDR3 region has 12 residues. The V and J ends lost 0 bases and 3 bases respectively, with 4 bases between them. Based on the CDR3 plus reference TRBV5-1 and TRBJ2-7, the full variable domain is KAGVTQTPRYLIKTRGQQVTLSCSPISGHRSVSWYQQTPGQGLQFLFEYFSETQRNKGNFPGRFSGRQFSNSRSEMNVSTLELGDSALYLCASSLDLYEQYFGPGTRLTVT.

The rearrangement joins TRBV3-1 (or the pseudogene TRBV3-2) to TRBJ2-7; D is unresolved. The CDR3 totals 12 residues. The germline V gene encodes CDR1 LGHDT and CDR2 YNNKEL (reference sequence). V was shortened by 0 bases and J by 4 bases, with 4 bases between the two germline ends. The CDR3 protein is CASSQDIYEQYF. In DNA, the CDR3 is TGTGCCAGCAGCCAAGATATTTACGAGCAGTACTTC.